This T cell receptor beta chain stems from a study of beta chain features in type 1 diabetes. The wider study: The study examined roughly 110,000,000 sorted cells across all samples. Whole-study results and caveats: Whatever favoring of shorter templates PCR might show would apply equally to patients and controls. Among all four CD4+ subsets, Type 1 diabetes patients had TCRB CDR3s that were moderately but significantly shorter. Patients with type 1 diabetes carried fewer insertions and had more deletions at their VDJ junctions.

This clone was detected only a few times. Antigen unknown. Each sorted fraction was over 95% pure. Every bit of the isolated RNA underwent reverse transcription, so sequencing read expressed TCRB transcripts. Using immunoSEQ multiplex PCR, the repertoire was profiled, and TCRdb retains in-frame clones only, with some absent. The table lists 150,000 to 180,000 clones, under 13% of them singletons. The specimen sequenced was central memory CD4+ T cells from blood. This receptor was obtained from a man aged 25 to 40 with type 1 diabetes.

The CDR3 sequence is CASSLGQPNTEAFF. The CDR3 nucleotides read TGCGCCAGCAGCTTGGGACAGCCGAACACTGAAGCTTTCTTT. The chain carries TRBV5-1 and TRBJ1-1, with D possibly being TRBD1 (5 bases). The CDR3 loop spans 14 amino acids. The V end lost 0 bases, the J end lost 1 base, and 7 bases lay between the germline ends. Germline CDR1 reads SGHRS; CDR2 reads YFSETQ.